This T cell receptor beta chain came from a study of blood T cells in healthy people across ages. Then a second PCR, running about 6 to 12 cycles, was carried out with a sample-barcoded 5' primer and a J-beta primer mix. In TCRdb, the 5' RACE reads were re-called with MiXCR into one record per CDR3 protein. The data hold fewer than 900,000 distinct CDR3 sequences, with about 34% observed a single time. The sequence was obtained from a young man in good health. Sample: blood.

The CDR3 DNA reads as TGTGCCAGCATGGCGAGGGAGACCCAGTACTTC. Its protein product is CASMARETQYF. V is TRBV28 and J is TRBJ2-5; D is ambiguous. Germline loops: CDR1 MDHEN, CDR2 SYDVKM. The V gene lost 7 bases and the J gene lost 5 bases, with 8 bases spanning the gap. CDR3 size: 11 residues.